The T cell receptor (beta chain) under discussion was sequenced for a study of blood T cell repertoires in COVID-19 (dated by TCRdb to 2019 to 2021). Study-level background: Samples from collaborators originated in the United States, Italy and Spain and spanned both the acute and convalescent phases of COVID-19. Deeply sampled blood TCRbeta repertoires from subjects exposed to, actively infected with, or recovered from COVID-19 were included in the dataset. The repertoires were made available in a free public database intended to serve as a resource for research on the immune response to SARS-CoV-2. Sample metadata almost always included a de-identified subject ID, COVID-19 status, age in years and sex. HLA class I and class II types, where available, came from metadata supplied by the sample provider rather than from assay-based typing. Samples were obtained from the ongoing ImmuneRACE study (first 160 participants) and from about 1,300 subjects provided by 6 global collaborators. The material from the prospective study consisted of cDNA or gDNA derived from T cells, B-cell-depleted T cells, or PBMCs.

TCRbeta CDR3 regions were amplified from genomic DNA by means of the immunoSEQ Assay, a bias-controlled multiplex PCR. Processing in the source paper ran as follows. Within the assay, amplification of reference gene primers was used to estimate how many nucleated cells each sample contained. To quantify the absolute abundance of each unique TCRbeta CDR3 rearrangement, sequence reads were collapsed and filtered. For each sample, productive Simpson clonality was calculated by taking the square root of Simpson's diversity index across productive rearrangements. Not all clones reach the TCRdb copy of this immuneACCESS table, which keeps in-frame sequences only. Checked studies attribute under half of the gap to unresolved V genes and leave the rest unexplained. That table furnishes V, J and clone size, whereas the DNA furnished D and trimming. The sample table shows over 150,000 clones, and approximately 88% are seen once. About 3.9% of the sample is in the top ten clones.

About this clone itself: Its antigen remains undetermined. Nothing much larger sits one base from this clone, and base qualities are not available.

Summary of the overall study and its limitations: How much clinical and demographic metadata was included differed by source and by participant, and the metadata was provided uncurated.

Relative to germline, V is missing 8 bases and J is missing 5 bases, with 9 bases of the junction outside any gene match. Counted from cysteine to phenylalanine, this CDR3 has 14 amino acids. Left in the record is the CDR3 DNA by itself, 42 bases read in frame from the first base. The CDR1 and CDR2 encoded by the germline V gene are KGHDR and SFDVKD. Another Seattle source contributed samples from volunteer blood donors who had recovered from COVID-19. Each collaborating institution followed its own protocols to collect whole blood in K2EDTA tubes. For TCRbeta analysis, collaborator samples were shipped as frozen whole blood, as isolated PBMCs, or as DNA extracted from either sample type.

The V gene is TRBV24-1 and the J gene is TRBJ2-5, with 8 middle bases fitting TRBD1. The receptor's source is a woman aged 55-69 years who had recovered from COVID-19. Sequences were obtained from peripheral blood. CDR3 protein: CATKSGGAVETQYF. Read as DNA, the sequence is TGTGCCACCAAGTCAGGGGGCGCGGTGGAGACCCAGTACTTC.